Listed below are T cell receptor beta chains from one sample, sequenced in a study of human thymus T cells. Libraries were prepared by immunoSEQ multiplex PCR; TCRdb keeps only in-frame clonotypes and omits some of them. The sample has about 50,000 clones, 95% seen once. Sequenced material: blood. These receptors all stem from a girl less than two years old with a congenital heart defect but otherwise immunologically healthy. Both conserved end residues are part of each CDR3. Fields, in order: CDR3 length, D gene, V gene, clone size, J gene, CDR3 protein, CDR3 DNA. A D gene is named only where the DNA matches it firmly. Clone size is shown for a subset of rows, as once, few, many or a class of expanded clone.

length: 13
D: .
V: TRBV28
size: once
J: TRBJ2-3
CDR3: CASSPYPKGTQYF
DNA: TGTGCCAGCAGTCCGTATCCTAAGGGTACGCAGTATTTT

length: 16
D: TRBD1
V: TRBV5-6
size: .
J: TRBJ2-5
CDR3: CASGPTAPHRGETQYF
DNA: TGTGCCAGCGGCCCGACGGCCCCGCACAGGGGAGAGACCCAGTACTTC

length: 14
D: .
V: TRBV6-6
size: .
J: TRBJ1-1
CDR3: CASTSRTANTEAFF
DNA: TGTGCCAGCACTTCGAGGACAGCGAACACTGAAGCTTTCTTT

length: 13
D: .
V: TRBV18
size: .
J: TRBJ2-7
CDR3: CASSVRDGYEQYF
DNA: TGTGCCAGCTCCGTTCGCGACGGGTACGAGCAGTACTTC

length: 16
D: .
V: TRBV19
size: .
J: TRBJ1-5
CDR3: CASSKAGPGSNQPQHF
DNA: TGTGCCAGTAGTAAGGCAGGCCCGGGGAGCAATCAGCCCCAGCATTTT

length: 13
D: .
V: TRBV6-6
size: .
J: TRBJ1-5
CDR3: CASSLTGNQPQHF
DNA: TGTGCCAGCAGTTTAACAGGTAATCAGCCCCAGCATTTT

length: 13
D: .
V: TRBV21-1
size: .
J: TRBJ1-2
CDR3: CASSKGVGGGYTF
DNA: TGTGCCAGCAGCAAAGGGGTAGGAGGGGGGTACACCTTC

length: 13
D: .
V: TRBV10-3
size: .
J: TRBJ2-7
CDR3: CAISESTYYEQYF
DNA: TGTGCCATCAGTGAGTCCACCTATTACGAGCAGTACTTC

length: 14
D: .
V: TRBV2
size: once
J: TRBJ2-7
CDR3: CASTNLRGTYEQYF
DNA: TGTGCCAGCACGAACTTGAGGGGGACCTACGAGCAGTACTTC

length: 15
D: TRBD2
V: TRBV6-1
size: .
J: TRBJ2-1
CDR3: CASSNLAGRYNEQFF
DNA: TGTGCCAGCAGTAATCTAGCGGGAAGGTACAATGAGCAGTTCTTC

length: 15
D: .
V: TRBV29-1
size: .
J: TRBJ2-1
CDR3: CSVRAGRLFYNEQFF
DNA: TGCAGCGTTCGAGCTGGGCGGTTATTCTACAATGAGCAGTTCTTC

length: 17
D: TRBD2
V: TRBV4-1
size: .
J: TRBJ2-3
CDR3: CASSRLLASYFTDTQYF
DNA: TGCGCCAGCAGCCGCTTACTAGCGTCTTACTTCACAGATACGCAGTATTTT

length: 14
D: .
V: TRBV6-5
size: .
J: TRBJ2-7
CDR3: CASSLEGKSYEQYF
DNA: TGTGCCAGCAGCCTCGAAGGGAAGAGCTACGAGCAGTACTTC

length: 12
D: .
V: TRBV6-1
size: .
J: TRBJ1-2
CDR3: CASLFNPYGYTF
DNA: TGTGCCAGCCTCTTTAACCCCTATGGCTACACCTTC

length: 12
D: .
V: TRBV29-1
size: .
J: TRBJ2-7
CDR3: CSVGGRRGEQYF
DNA: TGCAGCGTTGGGGGGCGCCGAGGCGAGCAGTACTTC